These T cell receptor beta chains were read from a single sample in a study of blood T cell repertoires in COVID-19. Profiling relied on immunoSEQ multiplex PCR, and the TCRdb table lists in-frame clones only, not all of them. The data hold a few hundred thousand clones, with about 88% observed a single time. The sequenced sample consisted of peripheral blood. The receptor set was obtained from a human donor in a cohort sampled during active COVID-19. The CDR3 runs from the conserved cysteine through the conserved F or W. D genes are given only for firm matches. Part of the rows lack a size; the others show once, few, many or a class for expanded clones.

V: TRBV2; D: TRBD2; J: TRBJ2-6; size: -; CDR3: CASGLAGSSGANVLTF; DNA: TGTGCCAGTGGACTAGCGGGAAGCTCTGGGGCCAACGTCCTGACTTTC
V: TRBV3-1/TRBV3-2; D: -; J: TRBJ2-1; size: -; CDR3: CASSQAGETQFF; DNA: TGTGCCAGCAGCCAAGCGGGGGAGACTCAGTTCTTC
V: TRBV5-1; D: -; J: TRBJ2-5; size: -; CDR3: CASSWGALGAQETQYF; DNA: TGCGCCAGCAGCTGGGGCGCTTTGGGTGCACAAGAGACCCAGTACTTC
V: TRBV7-2; D: TRBD1; J: TRBJ1-4; size: -; CDR3: CASSSASGQVNEKLFF; DNA: TGTGCCAGCAGCTCCGCCTCGGGACAGGTTAATGAAAAACTGTTTTTT
V: TRBV2; D: -; J: TRBJ1-2; size: -; CDR3: CASSEAAPGVYGYTF; DNA: TGTGCCAGCAGTGAAGCGGCCCCAGGGGTTTATGGCTACACCTTC
V: TRBV7-8; D: TRBD2; J: TRBJ2-2; size: -; CDR3: CASSHRLAGGSGELFF; DNA: TGTGCCAGCAGCCACAGACTAGCGGGGGGCTCCGGGGAGCTGTTTTTT
V: TRBV20-1; D: -; J: TRBJ1-1; size: -; CDR3: CSARTDTEAFF; DNA: TGCAGTGCTAGAACGGACACTGAAGCTTTCTTT
V: TRBV4-1; D: TRBD1; J: TRBJ2-2; size: -; CDR3: CASSQAPDRGLVTGELFF; DNA: TGCGCCAGCAGCCAAGCCCCGGACAGGGGGCTTGTCACCGGGGAGCTGTTTTTT
V: TRBV19; D: TRBD2; J: TRBJ2-7; size: -; CDR3: CASRLAGAFGEQYF; DNA: TGTGCCAGTCGACTAGCGGGAGCGTTTGGCGAGCAGTACTTC
V: TRBV2; D: TRBD2; J: TRBJ2-7; size: -; CDR3: CASKRLAGVTAEQYF; DNA: TGTGCCAGCAAACGGCTAGCGGGAGTAACTGCCGAGCAGTACTTC
V: TRBV2; D: -; J: TRBJ1-1; size: -; CDR3: CASSAPREATEAFF; DNA: TGTGCCAGCAGCGCCCCCAGGGAAGCTACTGAAGCTTTCTTT
V: TRBV5-4; D: TRBD1; J: TRBJ2-2; size: -; CDR3: CASSLNRGNTGELFF; DNA: TGTGCCAGCAGCTTGAACAGGGGAAACACCGGGGAGCTGTTTTTT
V: TRBV11-2; D: -; J: TRBJ1-2; size: -; CDR3: CASSPGLETRTF; DNA: TGTGCCAGCAGCCCTGGGCTGGAAACTCGCACCTTC
V: TRBV5-8; D: -; J: TRBJ2-5; size: once; CDR3: CASSPDTQETQYF; DNA: TGTGCCAGCAGCCCTGACACCCAAGAGACCCAGTACTTC
V: TRBV5-8; D: TRBD1; J: TRBJ1-6; size: -; CDR3: CASSFLGQANSPLHF; DNA: TGTGCCAGCAGCTTCCTCGGACAGGCGAATTCACCCCTCCACTTT
V: TRBV6-5; D: -; J: TRBJ1-1; size: few; CDR3: CASSRTGYEAFF; DNA: TGTGCCAGCAGTCGAACAGGGTACGAAGCTTTCTTT
V: TRBV6-5; D: -; J: TRBJ2-7; size: -; CDR3: CASSIIRETYEQYF; DNA: TGTGCCAGCAGCATCATCAGGGAAACCTACGAGCAGTACTTC
V: TRBV19; D: -; J: TRBJ2-2; size: -; CDR3: CASSTTGTNTGELFF; DNA: TGTGCCAGTAGTACTACAGGAACGAACACCGGGGAGCTGTTTTTT
V: TRBV6-1; D: -; J: TRBJ2-1; size: -; CDR3: CASSEGDSGTLYNEQFF; DNA: TGTGCCAGCAGTGAAGGAGACTCCGGGACACTCTACAATGAGCAGTTCTTC
V: TRBV4-1; D: TRBD1; J: TRBJ1-1; size: -; CDR3: CASSTGTGAWYEAFF; DNA: TGCGCCAGCAGCACCGGGACAGGGGCGTGGTATGAAGCTTTCTTT
V: TRBV4-1; D: -; J: TRBJ1-5; size: -; CDR3: CASSQEPGRAYQPQHF; DNA: TGCGCCAGCAGCCAAGAACCGGGCAGGGCATATCAGCCCCAGCATTTT